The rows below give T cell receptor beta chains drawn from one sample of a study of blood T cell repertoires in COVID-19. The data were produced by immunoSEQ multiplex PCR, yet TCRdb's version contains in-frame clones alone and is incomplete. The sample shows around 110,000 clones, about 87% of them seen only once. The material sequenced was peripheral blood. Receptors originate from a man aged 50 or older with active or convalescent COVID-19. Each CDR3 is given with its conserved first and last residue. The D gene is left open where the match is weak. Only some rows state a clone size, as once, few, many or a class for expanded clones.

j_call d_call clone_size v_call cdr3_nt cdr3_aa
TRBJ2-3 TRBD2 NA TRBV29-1 TGCAGCGCCCCCCAGGAGCGGGGCTCTCCAGATACGCAGTATTTT CSAPQERGSPDTQYF
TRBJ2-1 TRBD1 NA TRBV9 TGTGCCAGCAGCGTAGTCGGACAGGGGTGGGGCAATGAGCAGTTCTTC CASSVVGQGWGNEQFF
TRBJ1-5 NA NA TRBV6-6 TGTGCCAGCAGTTACCATCAGGGCCGCAATCAGCCCCAGCATTTT CASSYHQGRNQPQHF
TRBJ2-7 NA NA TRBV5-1 TGCGCCAGCAGCTTGACGGGTCTGCGTGCCGAGCAGTACTTC CASSLTGLRAEQYF
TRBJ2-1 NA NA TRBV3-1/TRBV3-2 TGTGCCAGCAGCCAAGAGAGTAGCTACCCTTACAATGAGCAGTTCTTC CASSQESSYPYNEQFF
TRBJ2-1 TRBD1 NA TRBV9 TGTGCCAGCAGCAAAAGACCGGGACAGGGGACAAATGAGCAGTTCTTC CASSKRPGQGTNEQFF
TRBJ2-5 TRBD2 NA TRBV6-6 TGTGCCAGCAGTCCACCCGGGACTAGGATTTTGGGTGAGACCCAGTACTTC CASSPPGTRILGETQYF
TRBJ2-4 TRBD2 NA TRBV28 TGTGCCAGCATCGGGAGACTAGCGGGTCAAGAAAACATTCAGTACTTC CASIGRLAGQENIQYF
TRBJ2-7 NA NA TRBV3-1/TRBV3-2 TGTGCCAGCAGCCAAGAGTTCCCCACCTACGAGCAGTACTTC CASSQEFPTYEQYF
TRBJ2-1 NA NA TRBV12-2 TGTGCAAGTCGCTTATCCCATGGTCAGCGGGAGCCCTGCTCCTACAATGAGCAGTTCTTC CASRLSHGQREPCSYNEQFF
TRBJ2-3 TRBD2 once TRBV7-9 TGTGCCAGCAGCTTAGGTCTAGCGGGAGTTTCAGATACGCAGTATTTT CASSLGLAGVSDTQYF
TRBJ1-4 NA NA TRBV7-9 TGTGCCAGCAGATCTACAGGTTTCAATGAAAAACTGTTTTTT CASRSTGFNEKLFF
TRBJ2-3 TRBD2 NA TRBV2 TGTGCCAGCAGTCGGGGACTAGCGAGAGATACGCAGTATTTT CASSRGLARDTQYF
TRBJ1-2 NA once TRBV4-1 TGCGCCAGCAGCCAAGAGGGGGGATATGGCTACACCTTC CASSQEGGYGYTF
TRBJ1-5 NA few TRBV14 TGTGCCAGCAGCCAAGAAAAGGTGGGCAGATCAAATCAGCCCCAGCATTTT CASSQEKVGRSNQPQHF
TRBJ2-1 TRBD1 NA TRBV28 TGTGCCAGCAGTTACCCTTCAGGGGGATACTACAATGAGCAGTTCTTC CASSYPSGGYYNEQFF
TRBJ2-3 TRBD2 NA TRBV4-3 TGCGCCAGCAGCCAGGGGGGAACTAGCGGTCAATCCTTGGATACGCAGTATTTT CASSQGGTSGQSLDTQYF
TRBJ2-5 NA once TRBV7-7 TGTGCCAGCAGCTTAAATCGGCTAGCAATGGAGACCCAGTACTTC CASSLNRLAMETQYF
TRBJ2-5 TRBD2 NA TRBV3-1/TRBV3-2 TGTGCCAGCAGCCCCTCGACTAGCGGGAGGGCCGGGCAGTGGTTAGAGACCCAGTACTTC CASSPSTSGRAGQWLETQYF
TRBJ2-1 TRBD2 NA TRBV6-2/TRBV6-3 TGTGCCAGCAGTTTACTAGCGGGAACTTACAATGAGCAGTTCTTC CASSLLAGTYNEQFF
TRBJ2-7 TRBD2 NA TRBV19 TGTGCCAGTGCTAGCGGGTTCTTCTACGAGCAGTACTTC CASASGFFYEQYF
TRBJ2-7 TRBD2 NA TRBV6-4 TGTGCTCCCCGGGAGGGACCATGCTCCTACGAGCAGTACTTC CAPREGPCSYEQYF
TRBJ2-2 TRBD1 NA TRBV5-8 TGTGCCAGCAGACCGTGGACAGGAATGAACACCGGGGAGCTGTTTTTT CASRPWTGMNTGELFF
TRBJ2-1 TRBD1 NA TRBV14 TGTGCCAGCAGCTTTCAGGGGGTTGCCTACAATGAGCAGTTCTTC CASSFQGVAYNEQFF
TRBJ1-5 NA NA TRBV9 TGTGCCAGCAGCTCACGGGCGGACTCCTATAGCAATCAGCCCCAGCATTTT CASSSRADSYSNQPQHF
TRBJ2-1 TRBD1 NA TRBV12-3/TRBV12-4 TGTGCCAGCACCACAGGGGGCGGCGATGAGCAGTTCTTC CASTTGGGDEQFF
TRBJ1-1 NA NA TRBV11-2 TGTGCCAGCAGCTTAGGGACATTGAACACTGAAGCTTTCTTT CASSLGTLNTEAFF
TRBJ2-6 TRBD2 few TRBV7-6 TGTGCCAGCAGCCAGTTCCCGGGACTAGCGGGCTCTGGGGCCAACGTCCTGACTTTC CASSQFPGLAGSGANVLTF